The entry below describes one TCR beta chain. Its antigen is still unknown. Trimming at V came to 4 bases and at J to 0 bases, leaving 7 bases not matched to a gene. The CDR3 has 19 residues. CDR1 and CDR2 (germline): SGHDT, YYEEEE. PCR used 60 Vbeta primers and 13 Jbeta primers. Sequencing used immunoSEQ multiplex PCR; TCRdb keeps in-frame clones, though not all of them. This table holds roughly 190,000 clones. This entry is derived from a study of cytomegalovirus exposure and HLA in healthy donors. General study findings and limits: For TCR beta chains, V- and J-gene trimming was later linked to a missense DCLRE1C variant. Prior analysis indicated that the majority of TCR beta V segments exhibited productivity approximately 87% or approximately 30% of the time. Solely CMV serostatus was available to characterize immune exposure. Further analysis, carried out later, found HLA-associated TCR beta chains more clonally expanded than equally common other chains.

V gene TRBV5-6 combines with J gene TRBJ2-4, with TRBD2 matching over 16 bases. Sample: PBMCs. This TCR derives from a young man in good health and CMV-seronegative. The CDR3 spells CASSLLGLAGGLAKNIQYF. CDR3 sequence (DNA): TGTGCCAGCAGCCTCTTGGGACTAGCGGGGGGGCTAGCCAAAAACATTCAGTACTTC.